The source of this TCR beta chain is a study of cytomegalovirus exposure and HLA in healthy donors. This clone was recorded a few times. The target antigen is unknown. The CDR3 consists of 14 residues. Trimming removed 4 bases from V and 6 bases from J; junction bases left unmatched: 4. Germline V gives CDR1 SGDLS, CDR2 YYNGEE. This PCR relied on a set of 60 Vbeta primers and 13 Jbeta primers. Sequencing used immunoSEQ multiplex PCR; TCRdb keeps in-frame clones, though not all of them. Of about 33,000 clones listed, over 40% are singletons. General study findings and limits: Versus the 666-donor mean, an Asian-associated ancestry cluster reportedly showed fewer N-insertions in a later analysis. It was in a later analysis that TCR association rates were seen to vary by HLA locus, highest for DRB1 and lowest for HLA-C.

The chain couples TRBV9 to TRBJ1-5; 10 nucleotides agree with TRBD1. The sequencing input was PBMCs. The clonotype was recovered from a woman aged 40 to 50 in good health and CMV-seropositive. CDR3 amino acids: CASSRTGGSQPQHF. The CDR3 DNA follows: TGTGCCAGCAGCCGGACAGGGGGGAGTCAGCCCCAGCATTTT.